The 20 T cell receptor beta chains presented below share a single source sample, sequenced in a study of T cell changes during pregnancy in multiple sclerosis (dated by TCRdb to the late 2010s). Library construction relied on the immunoSEQ multiplex PCR assay. TCRdb re-hosts the immuneACCESS table, in-frame sequences only. Its copies lack some clones; in the studies checked, an unresolved V gene accounts for under half of them, and the cause for the rest is not known. The sample profile shows about 85,000 clones; approximately 93% of them were found once. 2.5% to 3% of the sample comes from the top ten. The sequences come from peripheral blood, collected in the first trimester of pregnancy. Source of these receptors: a female donor with multiple sclerosis, enrolled in a pregnancy study.

The chain has TRBV30 and TRBJ1-3, with 7 bases that match TRBD1. The CDR3 is made up of 15 amino acids. V trimming: 3 bases; J trimming: 4 bases; junction bases outside the gene matches: 9. The germline CDR1 and CDR2 sequences are GTSNPN and SVGIG (reference sequence). For the CDR3, the DNA is TGTGCCTGGAGCAACAGGGGTATTCGGGGAAACACCATATATTTT. This translates into CAWSNRGIRGNTIYF.

The chain couples TRBV11-1 to TRBJ2-1; 7 bases fit TRBD1. Germline CDR1 SGHAT, CDR2 FQDESV (reference sequence). V was pared by 5 bases and J by 9 bases, with 10 bases of the junction left unmatched. CDR3 length equals 14 residues. The CDR3 protein is CASSTRTGKGEQFF. The DNA of the CDR3 is TGTGCCAGCAGCACGAGGACAGGCAAGGGTGAGCAGTTCTTC.

The chain is built from TRBV27 and TRBJ2-7; D ambiguous. The germline V gene encodes CDR1 MNHEY and CDR2 SMNVEV (reference sequence). The CDR3 spans 16 residues. V lost 0 bases, J lost 0 bases, and 12 bases lay in between. CDR3 DNA: TGTGCCAGCAGTTTATCACCCAGCGCCAGCTCCTACGAGCAGTACTTC. It is translated as CASSLSPSASSYEQYF.

The V call is TRBV10-2, the J call TRBJ1-2; no firm D call. Trimming removed 7 bases from V and 4 bases from J, with 22 bases in between. This CDR3 is 16 amino acids long. Germline V gene data show CDR1 as WSHSY and CDR2 as SAAADI. CDR3 amino acids: CASMPLGVLKSYGYTF. The CDR3 DNA is TGCGCCAGCATGCCCCTCGGGGTGTTAAAGAGCTATGGCTACACCTTC.

V usage is TRBV25-1 and J usage is TRBJ2-1, with D possibly TRBD2 on 6 matching bases. The CDR3 runs 15 residues. Trimming pared 6 bases from V and 8 bases from J, leaving 20 bases between. Germline loops: CDR1 MGHDK, CDR2 SYGVNS. The CDR3 region is CASSGGNLFGDEQFF. In DNA form, the CDR3 reads TGTGCCAGCAGCGGAGGGAACCTTTTCGGGGATGAGCAGTTCTTC.

The genes are TRBV19 and TRBJ1-4; 9 bases match TRBD1. The CDR3 length is 17 residues. With V trimmed by 5 bases and J by 0 bases, 7 bases remained unmatched. Germline lookup yields CDR1 LNHDA and CDR2 SQIVND (reference sequence). CDR3 sequence (DNA): TGTGCCAGTAGTGCCCCGGACAGGGGTCCAACTAATGAAAAACTGTTTTTT. Its translation is CASSAPDRGPTNEKLFF.

This chain uses TRBV5-1 with TRBJ1-3, with 7 bases identical to TRBD1. J was trimmed by 0 bases and V by 9 bases; bases with no gene match: 12. CDR3 size: 16 residues. CDR1 is SGHRS and CDR2 is YFSETQ in the germline V gene. In nucleotides, the CDR3 is TGCGCCACCCCGAGGCAGGGGGGAATCTCTGGAAACACCATATATTTT. Protein product: CATPRQGGISGNTIYF.

This clone was seen only once. The CDR3 coding sequence is TGTGCCAGTAGCAGGGAACTGGGTAGCAATCAGCCCCAGCATTTT. It specifies CASSRELGSNQPQHF. This rearrangement joins TRBV19 to TRBJ1-5; D perhaps matches TRBD1 (5 bases). Germline V lookup: CDR1 LNHDA, CDR2 SQIVND (reference sequence). The V end was cut by 6 bases, the J end by 0 bases, with 12 bases between. CDR3 length: 15 amino acids.

The chain carries TRBV27 and TRBJ2-7; TRBD2 might be the D (5 bases). The CDR3 length is 13 residues. V was trimmed by 5 bases and J by 0 bases, leaving 8 bases between them. Germline V CDR1 and CDR2: MNHEY, SMNVEV (reference sequence). CDR3 nucleotides: TGTGCCAGCAGTCTTGACTACTCCTACGAGCAGTACTTC. It codes for CASSLDYSYEQYF.

This rearrangement joins TRBV11-3 to TRBJ2-5; 8 bases line up with TRBD1. The CDR3 consists of 14 residues. Germline CDR1 SGHNT, CDR2 YENEEA. Trimming at V came to 5 bases and at J to 3 bases, leaving 5 bases not matched to a gene. CDR3 region: CASSPGGGKETQYF. For the CDR3, the DNA is TGTGCCAGCAGCCCAGGGGGCGGGAAAGAGACCCAGTACTTC.

The gene calls are TRBV4-1 and TRBJ2-2, with 8 bases matching TRBD1. V shed 3 bases, J shed 6 bases, and the junction held 9 bases outside the gene matches. This CDR3 is built from 16 residues. CDR1 is MGHRA, CDR2 YSYEKL, per germline. CDR3 in DNA: TGCGCCAGCAGCCACCCGGACAGGGACGCGGCCGGGGAGCTGTTTTTT. Translation gives CASSHPDRDAAGELFF.

The genes are TRBV30 and TRBJ2-7; no reliable D call. V lost 1 base to trimming and J lost 0 bases, with 7 bases between them. Per the germline V gene, CDR1 is GTSNPN and CDR2 is SVGIG (reference sequence). The length of the CDR3 is 13 residues. The CDR3 reads CAWSGRNSYEQYF. Written as DNA, the CDR3 is TGTGCCTGGAGTGGCAGGAACTCCTACGAGCAGTACTTC.

V and J are TRBV7-2 and TRBJ1-5; no reliable D call. Trimming cost V 5 bases and J 3 bases, with 14 bases left between them. The CDR3 runs to 15 residues. From germline, CDR1 is SGHTA and CDR2 FQGNSA. The CDR3 sequence is CASSPPGPPNQPQHF. CDR3 coding DNA: TGTGCCAGCAGCCCCCCGGGTCCCCCCAATCAGCCCCAGCATTTT.

V is TRBV4-3 and J is TRBJ2-3; weak D call: TRBD2 (7 bases). Germline assignment: CDR1 LGHNA and CDR2 YSLEER. This CDR3 has 16 amino acids. V lost 0 bases and J 7 bases, leaving 17 bases between the germline ends. This CDR3 reads CASSQDEGGGLNTQYF. For the CDR3, the DNA is TGCGCCAGCAGCCAAGATGAAGGGGGGGGGTTGAATACGCAGTATTTT.

The chain carries TRBV6-5 and TRBJ1-2, with 9 bases fitting TRBD1. The CDR3 has 14 amino acids. The germline V gene has CDR1 MNHEY and CDR2 SVGAGI. With 2 bases clipped from V and 8 bases from J, the junction kept 6 bases outside the gene matches. The CDR3 is CASSYDGTGRGYTF. CDR3 bases: TGTGCCAGCAGTTACGACGGGACAGGGCGCGGCTACACCTTC.

The chain couples TRBV7-9 to TRBJ2-3; 11 bases line up with TRBD2. The CDR3 is made up of 15 amino acids. Germline V gene sequence: CDR1 SEHNR, CDR2 FQNEAQ (reference sequence). V was clipped by 5 bases and J by 3 bases; unmatched bases: 4. CDR3 sequence reads: CASSTTSGGTDTQYF. Here the CDR3 DNA reads TGTGCCAGCAGCACTACTAGCGGGGGTACAGATACGCAGTATTTT.

The CDR3 bases are TGTGCCATCGGAGGCCCCAACTTCACTAGAGGACAGGGGGCGACTCCTACGATGACCTACGAGCAGTACTTC. This translates into CAIGGPNFTRGQGATPTMTYEQYF. The V and J genes are TRBV10-3 and TRBJ2-7; 11 bases match TRBD1. CDR3 length: 24 residues. Germline V gene data show CDR1 as ENHRY and CDR2 as SYGVKD. V lost 8 bases and J lost 2; bases outside the gene matches: 35.

This clone was counted between two and nine times. The chain is built from TRBV4-2 and TRBJ1-5; D may be TRBD1 (5 bases). The length of the CDR3 is 15 residues. Germline lookup yields CDR1 LGHNA and CDR2 YNFKEQ. Trimming took 0 bases from V and 3 from J, leaving 9 bases between them. The CDR3: CASSQDQGLNQPQHF. The CDR3 DNA sequence: TGTGCCAGCAGCCAAGATCAGGGCCTCAATCAGCCCCAGCATTTT.

This clone was observed a single time. The rearrangement links TRBV7-8 to TRBJ2-1; the D gene is possibly TRBD1 (6 bases). The CDR3 has 15 residues. Trimming left V 3 bases short and J 2 bases short, with 11 bases between. CDR1 is SGHVS, CDR2 FQNEAQ, per germline. The CDR3 bases are TGTGCCAGCAGCTTCGACAGGTGGACCTACAATGAGCAGTTCTTC. Translating gives CASSFDRWTYNEQFF.

The rearrangement links TRBV27 to TRBJ1-3; D is ambiguous. CDR1 and CDR2 (germline): MNHEY, SMNVEV (reference sequence). The CDR3 loop spans 16 amino acids. Trimming took 5 bases from V and 0 from J, leaving 14 bases between them. The CDR3 loop reads CASSPTYQVSGNTIYF. CDR3 DNA: TGTGCCAGCAGTCCCACCTATCAGGTCTCTGGAAACACCATATATTTT.